The 20 T cell receptor beta chains in this list originate from one sample, sequenced in a study of cytomegalovirus exposure and HLA in healthy donors. 13 Jbeta primers and 60 Vbeta primers were used for the PCR. Sequenced by immunoSEQ multiplex PCR; TCRdb stores in-frame clones only, minus some. The repertoire consists of 150,000 to 200,000 clones, with just under 80% occurring once and the leading ten covering less than 10%. Sequenced: PBMCs. These receptor sequences come from a man younger than 30 in good health and CMV-seropositive.

The rearrangement joins TRBV9 to TRBJ2-3; possibly TRBD2 for D (7 bases). Germline CDR1 reads SGDLS; CDR2 reads YYNGEE. The CDR3 is 16 residues long. Trimming removed 0 bases at V and 4 bases at J, with 15 bases between. The CDR3 DNA reads TGTGCCAGCAGCGTAGAGGTGGGGGGGCCGGCAGATACGCAGTATTTT. Protein sequence: CASSVEVGGPADTQYF. Looking up the rest from reference TRBV9 and TRBJ2-3 gives the full variable domain: DSGVTQTPKHLITATGQRVTLRCSPRSGDLSVYWYQQSLDQGLQFLIQYYNGEERAKGNILERFSAQQFPDLHSELNLSSLELGDSALYFCASSVEVGGPADTQYFGPGTRLTVL.

This chain links TRBV5-1 with TRBJ1-4; D not resolved. This CDR3 is built from 16 residues. Germline V gene data show CDR1 as SGHRS and CDR2 as YFSETQ. Trimming left V 2 bases short and J 3 bases short, with 14 bases between. The CDR3 DNA is TGCGCCAGCAGCTTTCCCCCGGGGAGGCCTAATGAAAAACTGTTTTTT. Residues: CASSFPPGRPNEKLFF.

This clone was counted only a few times. CDR3 in DNA: TGCGCCAGCAGCCAATTGGGCCGTGCCTACGAGCAGTACTTC. Protein: CASSQLGRAYEQYF. The V gene is TRBV4-1, the J gene TRBJ2-7; D uncertain. This CDR3 is built from 14 residues. CDR1 and CDR2 from the germline V gene are MGHRA and YSYEKL. Trimming took off 2 bases at V and 2 bases at J, with 10 bases between the two ends.

The rearrangement uses TRBV5-1 and TRBJ2-1; 10 bases match TRBD1. The CDR3 covers 15 residues. CDR1 and CDR2 (germline): SGHRS, YFSETQ. J lost 7 bases, V lost 0 bases, and 4 bases had no gene match. This CDR3 is CASSLGRTGGNEQFF. The CDR3 DNA reads TGCGCCAGCAGCTTGGGACGGACAGGGGGGAATGAGCAGTTCTTC.

This chain connects TRBV6-5 to TRBJ2-2; weak D call: TRBD1 (6 bases). From germline, CDR1 is MNHEY and CDR2 SVGAGI. Trimming took off 9 bases at V and 0 bases at J, with 14 bases between the two ends. This CDR3 has 15 amino acids. The CDR3 DNA reads as TGTGCCAGTACAGGGCAAGTCGCGAACACCGGGGAGCTGTTTTTT. Translation: CASTGQVANTGELFF.

The chain has TRBV18 and TRBJ1-2, with D unclear. Germline V lookup: CDR1 KGHSH, CDR2 LQKENI. This CDR3 contains 13 residues. Trimming took off 5 bases at V and 8 bases at J, with 15 bases between the two ends. The CDR3 spells CASSNRESMGYTF. CDR3 DNA: TGTGCCAGCTCAAACCGGGAGTCTATGGGCTACACCTTC.

V and J are TRBV27 and TRBJ2-1, with TRBD1 identical over 8 bases. After removal of 0 bases from V and 8 bases from J, the junction contained 6 bases not matched to a gene. CDR1 is MNHEY, CDR2 SMNVEV, per germline (reference sequence). The CDR3 is made up of 15 amino acids. CDR3 sequence: CASSLSSTGDHEQFF. CDR3 sequence (DNA): TGTGCCAGCAGTTTATCGTCGACAGGGGATCATGAGCAGTTCTTC.

This clone has only one observation. The chain couples TRBV7-8 to TRBJ2-5; TRBD2 agrees at 7 bases. Germline CDR1 is SGHVS and CDR2 is FQNEAQ. V trimming: 7 bases; J trimming: 4 bases; junction bases outside the gene matches: 12. This CDR3 region has 15 residues. The chain's CDR3 is CASIIQLGRGETQYF. CDR3 bases: TGTGCCAGCATCATTCAACTAGGGAGGGGAGAGACCCAGTACTTC.

The chain employs TRBV9 and TRBJ2-1; TRBD1 aligns across 7 bases. The CDR3 extends over 17 amino acids. With 0 bases clipped from V and 0 bases from J, the junction kept 6 bases outside the gene matches. Germline V lookup: CDR1 SGDLS, CDR2 YYNGEE. The CDR3 loop reads CASSVGSGDSSYNEQFF. The CDR3 DNA reads TGTGCCAGCAGCGTAGGCAGTGGGGACAGCTCCTACAATGAGCAGTTCTTC.

Only one count was recorded for this clone. The chain carries TRBV27 and TRBJ2-7; 8 nucleotides agree with TRBD1. The germline gives CDR1 MNHEY, CDR2 SMNVEV (reference sequence). This CDR3 is 16 amino acids long. V was clipped by 3 bases and J by 3 bases; unmatched bases: 10. CDR3 sequence reads: CASSLNAGQGIYEQYF. The CDR3 bases are TGTGCCAGCAGTTTGAATGCAGGACAGGGAATCTACGAGCAGTACTTC.

The V gene is TRBV7-2, the J gene TRBJ1-5; maybe TRBD1 (6 bases). Germline-derived CDR1 and CDR2 are SGHTA and FQGNSA. The germline V and J ends were trimmed by 3 bases and 0 bases, with 9 bases remaining between them. This CDR3 is 15 amino acids long. The CDR3 reads CASSFGQYSNQPQHF. CDR3 DNA: TGTGCCAGCAGCTTCGGACAGTATAGCAATCAGCCCCAGCATTTT. Together with reference TRBV7-2 and TRBJ1-5, the CDR3 gives the full variable domain: GAGVSQSPSNKVTEKGKDVELRCDPISGHTALYWYRQSLGQGLEFLIYFQGNSAPDKSGLPSDRFSAERTGGSVSTLTIQRTQQEDSAVYLCASSFGQYSNQPQHFGDGTRLSIL.

The V gene is TRBV10-3, the J gene TRBJ2-7, with D perhaps TRBD1 (5 bases). Deletions cut 6 bases from V and 3 bases from J, with 12 bases between. The CDR3 spans 13 residues. Germline V gene sequence: CDR1 ENHRY, CDR2 SYGVKD. CDR3 region: CAISHRQSYEQYF. The CDR3 DNA reads TGTGCCATCAGCCACAGACAGAGCTACGAGCAGTACTTC.

This chain joins TRBV11-2 and TRBJ2-2; no definite D call. The CDR3 totals 14 residues. Germline V gives CDR1 SGHAT, CDR2 FQNNGV. Trimming took 5 bases from V and 0 from J, leaving 7 bases between them. CDR3 loop: CASSGTANTGELFF. The DNA for the CDR3 is TGTGCCAGCAGCGGTACAGCGAACACCGGGGAGCTGTTTTTT.

The chain uses TRBV5-1 and TRBJ1-1, with TRBD1 matching over 8 bases. CDR1 is SGHRS and CDR2 is YFSETQ in the germline V gene. The CDR3 has 15 amino acids. V lost 0 bases, J lost 4 bases, and 5 bases stayed unmatched. CDR3 in DNA: TGCGCCAGCAGCTTGGGACCGCAGGGGGCCACTGAAGCTTTCTTT. The encoded protein is CASSLGPQGATEAFF.

Here the CDR3 DNA reads TGTGCCAGCAGACCCCCGGGACAGGGGACCAACCTCCACTTT. Translated: CASRPPGQGTNLHF. The chain employs TRBV27 and TRBJ1-6, with TRBD1 identical over 10 bases. Germline trimming cut 6 bases from V and 15 bases from J; bases unmatched to any gene: 11. The CDR3 length is 14 residues. From germline, CDR1 is MNHEY and CDR2 SMNVEV (reference sequence).

The V gene is TRBV6-5, the J gene TRBJ1-5, with TRBD1 as a possible D gene (5 bases). The germline V gene encodes CDR1 MNHEY and CDR2 SVGAGI. The CDR3 runs 13 residues. V lost 6 bases and J lost 4, with 10 bases in between. The CDR3 coding sequence is TGTGCCAGCAGGCCAGGGCTTAATCAGCCCCAGCATTTT. Translating it yields CASRPGLNQPQHF.

This chain links TRBV13 with TRBJ1-2; D may be TRBD1 (6 bases). Germline loops: CDR1 PRHDT, CDR2 FYEKMQ (reference sequence). Trimming removed 0 bases at V and 2 bases at J, with 10 bases between. This CDR3 is built from 15 residues. CDR3 DNA: TGTGCCAGCAGCTTAGGCCGGACAGAGAACTATGGCTACACCTTC. The encoded protein is CASSLGRTENYGYTF.

The chain has TRBV19 and TRBJ2-5, with D perhaps matching TRBD1 (5 bases). The CDR3 loop spans 12 amino acids. Germline values: CDR1 LNHDA, CDR2 SQIVND (reference sequence). The V and J ends lost 8 bases and 4 bases respectively, with 11 bases between them. The CDR3 region has the DNA TGTGCCAGTCAGGGTTGGCTAGAGACCCAGTACTTC. It yields the protein CASQGWLETQYF.

This clone was picked up one time. V gene TRBV29-1 combines with J gene TRBJ2-7; 7 bases agree with TRBD2. The trim removed 6 bases at V and 2 bases at J, leaving 4 bases unmatched. The germline gives CDR1 SQVTM, CDR2 ANQGSEA. The CDR3 loop spans 12 amino acids. CDR3 sequence: CSVTSETYEQYF. The DNA for the CDR3 is TGCAGCGTAACTAGCGAGACCTACGAGCAGTACTTC.

The chain is built from TRBV5-1 and TRBJ1-1; a possible D gene is TRBD1 (5 bases). There are 13 residues in the CDR3. The V end was cut by 1 base, the J end by 3 bases, with 7 bases between. Germline CDR1 reads SGHRS; CDR2 reads YFSETQ. CDR3 sequence: CASSLLGDTEAFF. The CDR3 region has the DNA TGCGCCAGCAGCTTGTTAGGGGACACTGAAGCTTTCTTT.